This paragraph covers one T cell receptor beta chain sequence. The antigen remains unidentified. The sample is drawn from a study of multiple sclerosis patients with progressive multifocal leukoencephalopathy. Study conclusions and caveats: Less diverse TRB repertoires were suggested in most PML patients. Whether JC virus or general immunocompromise explains the findings remained unclear.

Spiked into each PCR were synthetic inline TR CDR3 controls of all V-J pairings. Measured with immunoSEQ multiplex PCR; TCRdb has only the in-frame clones, and not every one. The sample lists around 30,000 clones; around 90% were seen once. The time point: 12 to 13 months of natalizumab therapy. The sample here was PBMCs, taken from a patient treated with natalizumab. The clonotype comes from a human donor with multiple sclerosis.

The CDR3 sequence: CASSPGRAYGYTF. The CDR3 DNA follows: TGTGCCAGCAGCCCCGGGCGAGCTTATGGCTACACCTTC. The chain joins TRBV6-5 to TRBJ1-2, with no clear D. Germline V CDR1 and CDR2: MNHEY, SVGAGI. V was shortened by 6 bases and J by 5 bases, with 13 bases between the two germline ends. This CDR3 is 13 amino acids long.